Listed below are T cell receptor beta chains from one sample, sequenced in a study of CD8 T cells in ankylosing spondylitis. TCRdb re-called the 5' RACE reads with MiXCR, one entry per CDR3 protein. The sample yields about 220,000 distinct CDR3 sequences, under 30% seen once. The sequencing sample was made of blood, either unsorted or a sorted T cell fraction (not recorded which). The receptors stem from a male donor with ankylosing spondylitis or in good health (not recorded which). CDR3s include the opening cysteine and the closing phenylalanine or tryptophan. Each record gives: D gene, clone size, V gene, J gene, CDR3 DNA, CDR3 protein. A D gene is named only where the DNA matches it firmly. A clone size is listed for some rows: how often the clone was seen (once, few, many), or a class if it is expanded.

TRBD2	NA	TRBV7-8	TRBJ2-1	TGTGCCAGCAGCCCACGAGTCGGACTAGCTGACTACAATGAGCAGTTCTTC	CASSPRVGLADYNEQFF
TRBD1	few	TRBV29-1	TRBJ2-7	TGCAGCGTGGGACAGGAATACTACGAGCAGTACTTC	CSVGQEYYEQYF
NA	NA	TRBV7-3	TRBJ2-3	TGTGCCAGCAGCTTAACGCTACCAGATACGCAGTATTTT	CASSLTLPDTQYF
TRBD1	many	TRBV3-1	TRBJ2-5	TGTGCCAGCAGCCCGACAACAGGGGGCGCGAAAGAGACCCAGTACTTC	CASSPTTGGAKETQYF
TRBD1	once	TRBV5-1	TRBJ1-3	TGCGCCAGCAGCTTTGGGACAGGGGGAGCTGGAAACACCATATATTTT	CASSFGTGGAGNTIYF
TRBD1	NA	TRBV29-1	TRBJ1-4	TGCAGCGTTATACAGGGGACTAATGAAAAACTGTTTTTT	CSVIQGTNEKLFF
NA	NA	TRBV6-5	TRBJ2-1	TGTGCCAGCAGTTACCACCTGAGCTCCTACAATGAGCAGTTCTTC	CASSYHLSSYNEQFF
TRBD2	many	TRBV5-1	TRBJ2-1	TGCGCCAGCACTACTATGGGTAGCGGGAAAAACAATGAGCAGTTCTTC	CASTTMGSGKNNEQFF
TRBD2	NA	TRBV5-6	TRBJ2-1	TGTGCCAGCAGCTTGGTAGGGACTAGCGGTCTCAGGGGCCTATACAATGAGCAGTTCTTC	CASSLVGTSGLRGLYNEQFF
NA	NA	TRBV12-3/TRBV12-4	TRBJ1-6	TGTGCCAGCAGTGCGTCCAGCTCCTATAATTCACCCCTCCACTTT	CASSASSSYNSPLHF
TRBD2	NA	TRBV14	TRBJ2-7	TGTGCCAGCAGCCAAGGGACTAGGGGATTTCACGAGCAGTACTTC	CASSQGTRGFHEQYF
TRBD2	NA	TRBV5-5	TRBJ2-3	TGTGCCAGCAGCTCCCTAGCGGGAGGTCCAGATACGCAGTATTTT	CASSSLAGGPDTQYF
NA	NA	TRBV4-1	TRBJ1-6	TGCGCCAGCAGCCTTTCTAGGGGGGGTCGGAATTCACCCCTCCACTTT	CASSLSRGGRNSPLHF
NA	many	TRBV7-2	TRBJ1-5	TGTGCCAGCAGGAATCCCGGGCAGCCCCAGCATTTT	CASRNPGQPQHF
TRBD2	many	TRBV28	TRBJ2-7	TGTGCCAGCACCCTCAGCGGGAAAACTATGGTGAACTACGAGCAGTACTTC	CASTLSGKTMVNYEQYF
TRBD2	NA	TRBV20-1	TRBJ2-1	TGCAGTGCTAGAGAGGCTAGCGGGAGGGCCGATGAGCAGTTCTTC	CSAREASGRADEQFF
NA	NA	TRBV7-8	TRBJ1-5	TGTGCCAGCAGCTTACAGGGAAGCAATCAGCCCCAGCATTTT	CASSLQGSNQPQHF
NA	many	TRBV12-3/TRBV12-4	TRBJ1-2	TGTGCCAGCAGCCGCGGGGGCCCGAGGGATGGCTACACCTTC	CASSRGGPRDGYTF
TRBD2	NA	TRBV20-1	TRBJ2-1	TGCAGTGCTAGATCGGAGGGACTAGCGGGAAATGAGCAGTTCTTC	CSARSEGLAGNEQFF
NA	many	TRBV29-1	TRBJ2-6	TGCAGCGTTGAACTGACCTCTGGGGCCAACGTCCTGACTTTC	CSVELTSGANVLTF
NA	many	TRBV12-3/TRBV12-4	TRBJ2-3	TGTGCCAGCAGCCCGTCTTGGGGCACAGATACGCAGTATTTT	CASSPSWGTDTQYF
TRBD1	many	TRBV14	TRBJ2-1	TGTGCCAGCAGCCGCCCGTCGACAGGGGATTACAATGAGCAGTTCTTC	CASSRPSTGDYNEQFF
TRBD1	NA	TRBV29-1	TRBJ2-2	TGCAGCGCAGAAAGGGGGACAGGCCTACCCGGGGAGCTGTTTTTT	CSAERGTGLPGELFF
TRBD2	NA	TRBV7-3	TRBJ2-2	TGTGCCAGCAGTGCGGGGGTGACCGGGGAGCTGTTTTTT	CASSAGVTGELFF
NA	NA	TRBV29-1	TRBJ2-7	TGCAGCGTTGAAAGGGACAACTACGAGCAGTACTTC	CSVERDNYEQYF
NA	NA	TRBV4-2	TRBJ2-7	TGTGCCAGCAGCCAAGAAGTGAACAGACTGGGAGAGCAGTACTTC	CASSQEVNRLGEQYF
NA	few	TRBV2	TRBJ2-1	TGTGCCAGCAGTGAAGCGCTTATTATAGGGGTGCCAATGCATGAGCAGTTCTTC	CASSEALIIGVPMHEQFF
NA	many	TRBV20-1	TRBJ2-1	TGCAGTGCTTACCGGGGGTCCTTGGGCAATGAGCAGTTCTTC	CSAYRGSLGNEQFF
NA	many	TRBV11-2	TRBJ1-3	TGTGCCAGCAGCTCAGGGGCGCAGTCTGGAAACACCATATATTTT	CASSSGAQSGNTIYF
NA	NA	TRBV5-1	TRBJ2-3	TGCGCCAGCAGCTTGGCCCCGAGTAGCCTGAAAGATACGCAGTATTTT	CASSLAPSSLKDTQYF
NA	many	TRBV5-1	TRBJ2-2	TGCGCCAGCAGCGCCTGGCAGGGTTACACCGGGGAGCTGTTTTTT	CASSAWQGYTGELFF
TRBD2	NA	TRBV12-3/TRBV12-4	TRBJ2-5	TGTGCCAGCAGTCTTGGGACTAGCGGGAAGACCCAGTACTTC	CASSLGTSGKTQYF
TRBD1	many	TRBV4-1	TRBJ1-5	TGCGCCAGCAGCCAAGATGGACAGGCGGATCAGCCCCAGCATTTT	CASSQDGQADQPQHF
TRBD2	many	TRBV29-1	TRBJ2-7	TGCAGCGTCCGGACTAGCAGTTCGAGGGAGCAGTACTTC	CSVRTSSSREQYF
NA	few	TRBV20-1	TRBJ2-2	TGCAGTGCTAGAGACAAGAAACGAAACACCGGGGAGCTGTTTTTT	CSARDKKRNTGELFF
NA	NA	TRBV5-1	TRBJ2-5	TGCGCCAGCAGCTTACCCTCTAAGGAGACCCAGTACTTC	CASSLPSKETQYF
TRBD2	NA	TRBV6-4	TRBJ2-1	TGTGCCAGCAGCATCCTAGCGGGACCCTACAATGAGCAGTTCTTC	CASSILAGPYNEQFF
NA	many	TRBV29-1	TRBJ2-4	TGCAGCGTAAAAGGGCAGCTAGCCAAAAACATTCAGTACTTC	CSVKGQLAKNIQYF
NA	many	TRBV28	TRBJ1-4	TGTGCCAGCAGTTTAACGGGAACAACTAATGAAAAACTGTTTTTT	CASSLTGTTNEKLFF
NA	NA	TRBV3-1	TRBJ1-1	TGTGCCGGCAGCCGAATAGGGGGTGGGAACACTGAAGCTTTCTTT	CAGSRIGGGNTEAFF
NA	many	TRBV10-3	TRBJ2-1	TGTGCCATCAGTGGAGACAGAAACAATGAGCAGTTCTTC	CAISGDRNNEQFF
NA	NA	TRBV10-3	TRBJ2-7	TGTGCCATCAGTGAGTACCGGTACTACGAGCAGTACTTC	CAISEYRYYEQYF
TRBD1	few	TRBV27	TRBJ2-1	TGTGCCAGCAGTTTAGGGGACAGGTATGGATCCTACAATGAGCAGTTCTTC	CASSLGDRYGSYNEQFF
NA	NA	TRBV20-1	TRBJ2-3	TGCAGTGCTGGAGATAGGGACAACACAGATACGCAGTATTTT	CSAGDRDNTDTQYF
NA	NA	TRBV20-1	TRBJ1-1	TGCAGTGCCAGGGGACCGAACACTGAAGCTTTCTTT	CSARGPNTEAFF
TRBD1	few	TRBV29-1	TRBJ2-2	TGCAGCGCCGGACAGGGATGGACCGGGGAGCTGTTTTTT	CSAGQGWTGELFF
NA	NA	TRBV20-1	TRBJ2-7	TGCAGTGCTAGATACCTCGAGCGCTCCTACGAGCAGTACTTC	CSARYLERSYEQYF